This T cell receptor (beta chain) was recorded in a study of blood T cell repertoires in COVID-19. Study context: COVID-19 samples collected from the United States, Italy and Spain covered acute and convalescent phases. T cells, B-cell-depleted T cells, or PBMCs supplied cDNA or gDNA.

This CDR3 comprises 14 residues. Trimming pared 5 bases from V and 6 bases from J, leaving 13 bases between. Per the germline V gene, CDR1 is KGHDR and CDR2 is SFDVKD. Original processing methods: Quantification of nucleated cells was approximated via reference gene primer amplification. Clones were read by immunoSEQ multiplex PCR, and TCRdb kept only the in-frame ones, dropping some. The D gene and trimming were derived from the DNA, and the V and J assignments and clone size from that table. This table has roughly 120,000 clones, about nine tenths appearing once. Sequencing input: peripheral blood. This sequence joins TRBV24-1 and TRBJ2-1; the D gene is possibly TRBD2 (6 bases). This sequence was found in a human donor with active COVID-19. The donor label of this sample is uncertain. CDR3 protein: CATSARSGRNEQFF. As DNA, the CDR3 is TGTGCCACCAGTGCCAGGAGCGGGCGCAATGAGCAGTTCTTC.